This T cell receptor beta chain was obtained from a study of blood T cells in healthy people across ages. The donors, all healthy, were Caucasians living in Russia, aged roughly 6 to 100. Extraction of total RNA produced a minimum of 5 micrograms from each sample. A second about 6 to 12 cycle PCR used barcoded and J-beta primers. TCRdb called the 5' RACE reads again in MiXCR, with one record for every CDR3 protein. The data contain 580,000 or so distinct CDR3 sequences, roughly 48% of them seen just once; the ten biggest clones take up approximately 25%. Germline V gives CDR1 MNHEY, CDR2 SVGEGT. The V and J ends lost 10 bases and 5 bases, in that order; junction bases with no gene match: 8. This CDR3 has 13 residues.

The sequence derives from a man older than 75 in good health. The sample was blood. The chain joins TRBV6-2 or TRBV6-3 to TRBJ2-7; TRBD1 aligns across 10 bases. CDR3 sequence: CATKGQGVDEQYF. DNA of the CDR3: TGTGCCACTAAAGGACAGGGGGTAGACGAGCAGTACTTC.